These 24 T cell receptor beta chains were all obtained from the same sample, sequenced in a study of T cells in Graves' hyperthyroidism and ophthalmopathy. TCR beta CDR3 region amplification was performed from RNA transcripts. Carried out on the TCR CDR3, a first-round RT-PCR used the HTBI primer set. Using its own MiXCR run on the multiplex PCR reads, TCRdb lists one record per CDR3 protein. The data hold 660,000 or so distinct CDR3 sequences, with around 20% observed a single time. The specimen sequenced was blood. The receptors stem from a man younger than 40 with Graves' ophthalmopathy.

V and J are TRBV10-1 and TRBJ2-2, with TRBD2 matching 10 bases. Germline assignment: CDR1 WNHNN and CDR2 SYGVQD (reference sequence). The J segment lost 6 bases and the V segment lost 3 bases, leaving 7 bases of the junction unmatched. The CDR3 extends over 16 amino acids. CDR3 residues: CASSDGLAERAGELFF. DNA of the CDR3: TGCGCCAGCAGTGATGGACTAGCGGAGAGGGCCGGGGAGCTGTTTTTT.

This clonotype has at least ten counts. This chain links TRBV7-9 with TRBJ2-1, with 11 bases that match TRBD2. The CDR3 extends over 17 amino acids. V trimming: 5 bases; J trimming: 0 bases; junction bases outside the gene matches: 6. Germline CDR1 is SEHNR and CDR2 is FQNEAQ (reference sequence). In DNA form, the CDR3 reads TGTGCCAGCAGCGACACGACTAGCGGGGCCTCCTACAATGAGCAGTTCTTC. Its translation: CASSDTTSGASYNEQFF.

This clonotype was seen a few times. This rearrangement joins TRBV20-1 to TRBJ2-3, with a weak D call TRBD1 (7 bases). V lost 0 bases, J lost 1 base, and 14 bases lay in between. The CDR3 contains 16 residues. Germline V gives CDR1 DFQATT, CDR2 SNEGSKA (reference sequence). The CDR3 sequence is CSARDRRGQGTDTQYF. Written as DNA, the CDR3 is TGCAGTGCTAGAGATCGGAGGGGGCAGGGCACAGATACGCAGTATTTT.

This chain uses TRBV7-3 with TRBJ2-7; 8 positions match TRBD1. Germline V lookup: CDR1 SGHTA, CDR2 FQGTGA. Trimming removed 5 bases from V and 6 bases from J; junction bases left unmatched: 9. The CDR3 extends over 14 amino acids. In nucleotides, the CDR3 is TGTGCCAGCAGCCTCGACAGGGGAATTGGCGAGCAGTACTTC. Translation gives CASSLDRGIGEQYF. Looking up the rest from reference TRBV7-3 and TRBJ2-7 gives the full variable domain: GAGVSQTPSNKVTEKGKYVELRCDPISGHTALYWYRQSLGQGPEFLIYFQGTGAADDSGLPNDRFFAVRPEGSVSTLKIQRTERGDSAVYLCASSLDRGIGEQYFGPGTRLTVT.

This clonotype has more than one count but fewer than ten. V usage is TRBV30 and J usage is TRBJ2-7; D may correspond to TRBD1 or TRBD2 (5 bases each). With 3 bases removed from V and 0 bases from J, the gap between germline ends came to 12 bases. The CDR3 loop spans 14 amino acids. The V gene's germline CDR1 is GTSNPN and CDR2 SVGIG (reference sequence). CDR3 residues: CAWSPRESSYEQYF. The CDR3 DNA follows: TGTGCCTGGAGCCCCAGGGAGAGCTCCTACGAGCAGTACTTC. The full variable domain, in which reference TRBV30 and TRBJ2-7 provide the parts outside the CDR3, is SQTIHQWPATLVQPVGSPLSLECTVEGTSNPNLYWYRQAAGRGLQLLFYSVGIGQISSEVPQNLSASRPQDRQFILSSKKLLLSDSGFYLCAWSPRESSYEQYFGPGTRLTVT.

The chain has TRBV20-1 and TRBJ2-7; TRBD1 matches at 10 bases. The CDR3 has 16 residues. The germline gives CDR1 DFQATT, CDR2 SNEGSKA (reference sequence). V lost 4 bases, J lost 3 bases, and 12 bases stayed unmatched. CDR3 DNA sequence: TGCAGTGCTACGGGACAGGGGTCACCTCGGAACTACGAGCAGTACTTC. This gives the protein CSATGQGSPRNYEQYF.

This chain links TRBV29-1 with TRBJ2-7; D is undetermined. The germline V gene encodes CDR1 SQVTM and CDR2 ANQGSEA. V lost 4 bases, J lost 2 bases, and 12 bases lay in between. The CDR3 runs 13 residues. Here the CDR3 DNA reads TGCAGCGTTGTCCTACTGACCCCCTACGAGCAGTACTTC. This gives the protein CSVVLLTPYEQYF.

The table lists this clonotype with a few counts. The chain uses TRBV7-2 and TRBJ1-5, with D possibly being TRBD1 (6 bases). This CDR3 is 14 amino acids long. In germline, CDR1 is SGHTA, CDR2 FQGNSA. V was cut by 2 bases and J by 5 bases, with 10 bases left in between. The CDR3 sequence: CASSLKGGDQPQHF. The CDR3 bases are TGTGCCAGCAGCTTAAAAGGGGGGGATCAGCCCCAGCATTTT.

This clonotype was observed a handful of times. The J gene is TRBJ2-2, the V gene TRBV27; D unclear. V lost 5 bases and J 5 bases, leaving 12 bases between the germline ends. Germline V gene lookup returns CDR1 MNHEY and CDR2 SMNVEV (reference sequence). The CDR3 runs to 14 residues. CDR3 DNA sequence: TGTGCCAGCAGTCCCACCCCAGCGACCGGGGAGCTGTTTTTT. This gives the protein CASSPTPATGELFF.

The CDR3 sequence is CASSPSALAGESAGELFF. The CDR3 nucleotides are TGTGCCAGCAGCCCCAGCGCACTAGCGGGAGAGAGTGCCGGGGAGCTGTTTTTT. The J gene is TRBJ2-2, the V gene TRBV7-2; TRBD2 matches at 11 bases. Germline loops: CDR1 SGHTA, CDR2 FQGNSA. With 5 bases clipped from V and 6 bases from J, the junction kept 14 bases outside the gene matches. The CDR3 covers 18 residues.

V gene TRBV3-1 combines with J gene TRBJ2-4, with a possible D match to TRBD1 (6 bases). V was pared by 5 bases and J by 4 bases, with 12 bases between. Per the germline V gene, CDR1 is LGHDT and CDR2 is YNNKEL (reference sequence). The CDR3 is made up of 14 amino acids. The CDR3 bases are TGTGCCAGCAGCTCTGGACAGAAAAAAAACATTCAGTACTTC. Protein sequence: CASSSGQKKNIQYF.

This sequence joins TRBV9 and TRBJ2-2; maybe TRBD2 (5 bases). The length of the CDR3 is 15 residues. V gave up 4 bases and J gave up 4 bases, with 14 bases separating them. Germline-derived CDR1 and CDR2 are SGDLS and YYNGEE. CDR3 nucleotides: TGTGCCAGCAGCCCCAGAACTGAGGGCACCGGGGAGCTGTTTTTT. Amino acid sequence: CASSPRTEGTGELFF.

This clonotype has more than one count but fewer than ten. The chain has TRBV5-1 and TRBJ2-5; possible D gene TRBD1, 5 bases. CDR1 and CDR2 (germline): SGHRS, YFSETQ. V lost 2 bases and J lost 2, with 10 bases in between. This CDR3 comprises 14 residues. The CDR3 sequence is CASSLETEQETQYF. CDR3 DNA: TGCGCCAGCAGCTTAGAGACAGAACAAGAGACCCAGTACTTC.

This clonotype was seen repeatedly, ten times or more. The chain uses TRBV20-1 and TRBJ2-1; D unresolved. CDR3 length: 14 amino acids. V lost 3 bases and J 3 bases, leaving 12 bases between the germline ends. Per germline, CDR1 DFQATT and CDR2 SNEGSKA (reference sequence). The CDR3 DNA reads TGCAGTGCTAGGAGTGACACTTACTACAATGAGCAGTTCTTC. It codes for CSARSDTYYNEQFF.

This sequence joins TRBV14 and TRBJ1-3, with D unclear. This CDR3 comprises 11 residues. V dropped 2 bases and J dropped 7 bases, with 3 bases sitting between them. Germline V gene sequence: CDR1 SGHDN, CDR2 FVKESK. The CDR3 protein is CASSQRNTIYF. CDR3 bases: TGTGCCAGCAGCCAAAGGAACACCATATATTTT.

Only a few counts were recorded for this clonotype. The CDR3 protein is CASSPSTANQPQHF. CDR3 DNA sequence: TGTGCCAGCAGCCCTTCGACAGCTAATCAGCCCCAGCATTTT. V usage is TRBV9 and J usage is TRBJ1-5; TRBD1 might be the D (5 bases). Germline V gene lookup returns CDR1 SGDLS and CDR2 YYNGEE. Trimming pared 4 bases from V and 4 bases from J, leaving 12 bases between. The CDR3 has 14 residues.

The DNA of the CDR3 is TGTGCCAGCAGTATAAGACAGGGGACCTCCTATGGCTACACCTTC. It specifies CASSIRQGTSYGYTF. The chain combines TRBV27 with TRBJ1-2, with TRBD1 matching over 8 bases. Germline CDR1 and CDR2: MNHEY and SMNVEV (reference sequence). This CDR3 spans 15 amino acids. After removal of 5 bases from V and 4 bases from J, the junction contained 9 bases not matched to a gene.

In its sample, this clonotype was seen many times. One end of the junction fails to match germline, which may point to a read error. The rearrangement uses TRBV5-1 and TRBJ2-7; the match to TRBD1 covers 7 bases. The CDR3 runs to 13 residues. The germline V gene has CDR1 SGHRS and CDR2 YFSETQ. The CDR3 DNA reads as TGTGCCAGCAGCTGGGACAGCTCCTACGAGCAGTACTTC. It codes for CASSWDSSYEQYF.

This clonotype was picked up a small number of times. The rearrangement uses TRBV2 and TRBJ2-2; D unresolved. The germline CDR1 and CDR2 sequences are SNHLY and FYNNEI. CDR3 size: 13 residues. The germline V and J ends were trimmed by 7 bases and 6 bases, with 12 bases remaining between them. The DNA for the CDR3 is TGTGCCAGCAATTGGGGTGAGGCCGGGGAGCTGTTTTTT. This gives the protein CASNWGEAGELFF. Based on the CDR3 plus reference TRBV2 and TRBJ2-2, the full variable domain is EPEVTQTPSHQVTQMGQEVILRCVPISNHLYFYWYRQILGQKVEFLVSFYNNEISEKSEIFDDQFSVERPDGSNFTLKIRSTKLEDSAMYFCASNWGEAGELFFGEGSRLTVL.

This sequence joins TRBV30 and TRBJ1-1; 7 bases are a match to TRBD1. V shed 3 bases, J shed 3 bases, and the junction held 4 bases outside the gene matches. Germline V gives CDR1 GTSNPN, CDR2 SVGIG (reference sequence). CDR3 length: 13 residues. The CDR3: CAWSAGTDTEAFF. Here the CDR3 DNA reads TGTGCCTGGAGCGCCGGGACAGACACTGAAGCTTTCTTT. Variable domain in full (rest from reference TRBV30 and TRBJ1-1): SQTIHQWPATLVQPVGSPLSLECTVEGTSNPNLYWYRQAAGRGLQLLFYSVGIGQISSEVPQNLSASRPQDRQFILSSKKLLLSDSGFYLCAWSAGTDTEAFFGQGTRLTVV.

The rearrangement uses TRBV7-9 and TRBJ2-1; 7 bases agree with TRBD2. CDR1 and CDR2 (germline): SEHNR, FQNEAQ (reference sequence). There are 15 residues in the CDR3. V lost 3 bases to trimming and J lost 4 bases; unmatched junction nucleotides: 6. Here the CDR3 reads CASSFTGGQYNEQFF. CDR3 in DNA: TGTGCCAGCAGCTTTACGGGAGGACAATACAATGAGCAGTTCTTC.

CDR3 protein: CASSLVGRGTGELFF. The CDR3 DNA sequence: TGTGCCAGCAGCTTAGTCGGGAGAGGCACCGGGGAGCTGTTTTTT. The chain uses TRBV7-2 and TRBJ2-2; tentative D call: TRBD2 (6 bases). V gave up 1 base and J gave up 4 bases, with 10 bases separating them. The CDR3 is made up of 15 amino acids. Germline loops: CDR1 SGHTA, CDR2 FQGNSA.

The V call is TRBV20-1, the J call TRBJ2-1, with a tentative D call TRBD2 (5 bases). Germline CDR1 and CDR2: DFQATT and SNEGSKA (reference sequence). The CDR3 has 14 amino acids. V lost 1 base, J lost 5 bases, and 12 bases lay in between. The CDR3 protein is CSARVPLGDNEQFF. The CDR3 nucleotides are TGCAGTGCTAGAGTCCCACTAGGCGACAATGAGCAGTTCTTC.

The chain uses TRBV30 and TRBJ2-7; D uncertain. Germline V gene lookup returns CDR1 GTSNPN and CDR2 SVGIG (reference sequence). The germline V and J ends were trimmed by 1 base and 2 bases, with 6 bases remaining between them. CDR3 length: 12 residues. CDR3 protein: CAWSGPAYEQYF. CDR3 bases: TGTGCCTGGAGTGGACCGGCCTACGAGCAGTACTTC.